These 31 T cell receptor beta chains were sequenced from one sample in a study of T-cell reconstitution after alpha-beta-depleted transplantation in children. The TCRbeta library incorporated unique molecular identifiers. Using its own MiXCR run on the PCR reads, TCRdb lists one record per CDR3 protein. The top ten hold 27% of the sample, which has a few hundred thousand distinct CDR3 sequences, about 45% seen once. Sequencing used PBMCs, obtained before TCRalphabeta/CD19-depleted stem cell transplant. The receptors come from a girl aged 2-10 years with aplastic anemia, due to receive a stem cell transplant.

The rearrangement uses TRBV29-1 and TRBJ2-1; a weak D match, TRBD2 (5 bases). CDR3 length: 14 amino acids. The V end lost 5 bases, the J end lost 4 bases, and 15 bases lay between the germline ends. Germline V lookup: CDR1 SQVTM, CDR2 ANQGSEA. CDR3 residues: CSVLDIGGYNEQFF. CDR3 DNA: TGCAGCGTTCTTGATATCGGAGGTTACAATGAGCAGTTCTTC.

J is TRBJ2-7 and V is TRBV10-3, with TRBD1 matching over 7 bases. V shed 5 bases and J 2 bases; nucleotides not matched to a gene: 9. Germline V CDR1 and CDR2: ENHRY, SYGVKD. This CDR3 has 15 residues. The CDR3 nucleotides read TGTGCCATCAGTACCGGGACAGCTGGGACCTACGAGCAGTACTTC. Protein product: CAISTGTAGTYEQYF.

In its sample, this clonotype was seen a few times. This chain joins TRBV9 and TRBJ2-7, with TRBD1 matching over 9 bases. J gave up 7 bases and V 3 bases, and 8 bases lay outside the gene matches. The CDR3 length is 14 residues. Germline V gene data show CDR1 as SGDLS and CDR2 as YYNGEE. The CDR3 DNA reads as TGTGCCAGCAGCGCACACAGGGGGCTGGAGGAGCAGTACTTC. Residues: CASSAHRGLEEQYF.

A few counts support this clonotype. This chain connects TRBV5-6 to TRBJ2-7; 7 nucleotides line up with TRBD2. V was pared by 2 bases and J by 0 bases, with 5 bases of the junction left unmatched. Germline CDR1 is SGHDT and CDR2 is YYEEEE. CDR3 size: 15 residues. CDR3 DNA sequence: TGTGCCAGCAGCTTCGGGACTAACCCCTCCTACGAGCAGTACTTC. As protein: CASSFGTNPSYEQYF. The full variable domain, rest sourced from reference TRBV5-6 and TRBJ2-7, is DAGVTQSPTHLIKTRGQQVTLRCSPKSGHDTVSWYQQALGQGPQFIFQYYEEEERQRGNFPDRFSGHQFPNYSSELNVNALLLGDSALYLCASSFGTNPSYEQYFGPGTRLTVT.

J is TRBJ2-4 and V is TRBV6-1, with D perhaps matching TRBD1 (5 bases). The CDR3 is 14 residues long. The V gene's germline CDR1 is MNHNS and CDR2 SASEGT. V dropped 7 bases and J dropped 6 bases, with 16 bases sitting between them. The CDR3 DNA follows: TGTGCCAGCAACCCTAGAGCCAGGGCAAACATTCAGTACTTC. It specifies CASNPRARANIQYF.

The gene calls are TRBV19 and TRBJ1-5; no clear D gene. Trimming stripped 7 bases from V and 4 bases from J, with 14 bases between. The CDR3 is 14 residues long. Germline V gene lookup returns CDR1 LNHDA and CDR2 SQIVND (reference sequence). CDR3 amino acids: CASTGSPENQPQHF. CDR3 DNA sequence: TGTGCCAGTACTGGGTCCCCAGAAAATCAGCCCCAGCATTTT.

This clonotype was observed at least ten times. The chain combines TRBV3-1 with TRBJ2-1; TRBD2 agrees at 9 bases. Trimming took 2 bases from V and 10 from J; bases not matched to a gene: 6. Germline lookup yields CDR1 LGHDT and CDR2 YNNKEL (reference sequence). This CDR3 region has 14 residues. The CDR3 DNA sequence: TGTGCCAGCAGCCAAAAGCTAGCGGGAAGCGAGCAGTTCTTC. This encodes CASSQKLAGSEQFF.

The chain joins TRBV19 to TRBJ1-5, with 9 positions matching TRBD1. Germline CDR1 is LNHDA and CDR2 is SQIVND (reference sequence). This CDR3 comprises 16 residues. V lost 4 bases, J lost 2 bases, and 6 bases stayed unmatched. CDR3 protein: CASSTTGGMGNQPQHF. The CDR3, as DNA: TGTGCCAGTAGTACCACAGGGGGCATGGGCAATCAGCCCCAGCATTTT.

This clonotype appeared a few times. The CDR3 is CASSSGLAWQTQYF. DNA of the CDR3: TGTGCCAGCAGCTCCGGACTAGCTTGGCAGACCCAGTACTTC. This chain uses TRBV11-2 with TRBJ2-5; 8 positions agree with TRBD2. CDR3 length: 14 amino acids. CDR1 SGHAT and CDR2 FQNNGV come from the germline V gene. With V trimmed by 4 bases and J by 6 bases, 7 bases remained unmatched.

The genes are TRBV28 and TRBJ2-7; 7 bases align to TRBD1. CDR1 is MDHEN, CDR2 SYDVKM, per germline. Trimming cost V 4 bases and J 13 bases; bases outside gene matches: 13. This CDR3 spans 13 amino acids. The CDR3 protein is CASSSTRTGPRYF. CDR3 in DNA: TGTGCCAGCAGTTCTACACGGACAGGTCCAAGATACTTC.

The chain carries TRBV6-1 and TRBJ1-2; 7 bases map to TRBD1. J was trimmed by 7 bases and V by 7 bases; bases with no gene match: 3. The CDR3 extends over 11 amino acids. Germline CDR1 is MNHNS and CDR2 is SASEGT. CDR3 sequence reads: CASTTGVGYTF. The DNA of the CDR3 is TGTGCCAGCACAACAGGGGTTGGCTACACCTTC.

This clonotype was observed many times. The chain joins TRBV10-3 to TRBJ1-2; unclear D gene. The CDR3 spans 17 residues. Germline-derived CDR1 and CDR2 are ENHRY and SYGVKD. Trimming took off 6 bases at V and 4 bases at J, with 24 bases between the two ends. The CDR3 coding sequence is TGTGCCATCAGAAAGTCCCAGCGAATCGGGCTCCTCTATGGCTACACCTTC. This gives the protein CAIRKSQRIGLLYGYTF.

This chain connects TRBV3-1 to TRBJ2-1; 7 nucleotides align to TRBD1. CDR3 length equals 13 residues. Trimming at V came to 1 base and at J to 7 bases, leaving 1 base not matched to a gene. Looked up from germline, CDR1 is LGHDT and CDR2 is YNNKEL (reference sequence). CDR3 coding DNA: TGTGCCAGCAGCCAAGGGGACAGAAATGAGCAGTTCTTC. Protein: CASSQGDRNEQFF.

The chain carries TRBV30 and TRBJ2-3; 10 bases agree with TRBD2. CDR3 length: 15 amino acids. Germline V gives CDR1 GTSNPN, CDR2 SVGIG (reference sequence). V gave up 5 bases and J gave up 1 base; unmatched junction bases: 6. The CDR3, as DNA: TGTGCCTGGGCTAGCGGGAGAATCGGCACAGATACGCAGTATTTT. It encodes CAWASGRIGTDTQYF.

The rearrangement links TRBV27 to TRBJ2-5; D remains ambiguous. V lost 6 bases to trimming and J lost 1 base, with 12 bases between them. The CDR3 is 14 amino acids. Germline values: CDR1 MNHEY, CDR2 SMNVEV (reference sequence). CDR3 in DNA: TGTGCCAGCAGCTCTGATGTCCGCCAAGAGACCCAGTACTTC. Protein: CASSSDVRQETQYF.

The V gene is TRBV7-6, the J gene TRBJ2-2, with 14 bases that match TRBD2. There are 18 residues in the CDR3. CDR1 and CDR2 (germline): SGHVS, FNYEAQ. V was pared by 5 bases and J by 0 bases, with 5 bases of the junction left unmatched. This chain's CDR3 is CASSRGLAGGPNTGELFF. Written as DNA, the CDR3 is TGTGCCAGCAGCCGAGGACTAGCGGGGGGTCCGAACACCGGGGAGCTGTTTTTT.

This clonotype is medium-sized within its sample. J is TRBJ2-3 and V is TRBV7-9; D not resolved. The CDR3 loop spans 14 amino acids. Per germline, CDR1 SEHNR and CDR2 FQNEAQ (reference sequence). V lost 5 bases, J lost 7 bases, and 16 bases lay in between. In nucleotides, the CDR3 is TGTGCCAGCAGCCCGACATGGAAGCAAAATACGCAGTATTTT. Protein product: CASSPTWKQNTQYF.

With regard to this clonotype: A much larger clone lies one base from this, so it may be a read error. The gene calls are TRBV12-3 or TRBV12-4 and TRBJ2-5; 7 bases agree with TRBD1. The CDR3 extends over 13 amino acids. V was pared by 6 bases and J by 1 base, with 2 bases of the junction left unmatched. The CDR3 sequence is CASRGQPQETQYF. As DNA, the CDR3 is TGTGCCAGCAGGGGACAGCCCCAAGAGACCCAGTACTTC.

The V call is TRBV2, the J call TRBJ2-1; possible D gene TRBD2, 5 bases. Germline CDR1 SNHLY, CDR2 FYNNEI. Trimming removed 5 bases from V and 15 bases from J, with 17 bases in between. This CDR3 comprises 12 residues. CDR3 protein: CASSPDSGYGFF. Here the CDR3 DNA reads TGTGCCAGCAGTCCGGACTCGGGGTATGGGTTCTTC.

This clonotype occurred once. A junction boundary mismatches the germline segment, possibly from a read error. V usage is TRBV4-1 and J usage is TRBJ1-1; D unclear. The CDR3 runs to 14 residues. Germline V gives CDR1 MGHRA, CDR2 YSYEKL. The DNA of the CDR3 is TGCGCCAACAGCCAAGATCGCCGGAACACTGAAGCTTTCTTT. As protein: CANSQDRRNTEAFF.

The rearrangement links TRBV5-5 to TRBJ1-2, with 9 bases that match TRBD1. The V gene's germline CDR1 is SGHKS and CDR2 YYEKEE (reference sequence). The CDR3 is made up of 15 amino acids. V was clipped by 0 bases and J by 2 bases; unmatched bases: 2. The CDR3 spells CASSLAGQGNYGYTF. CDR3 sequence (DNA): TGTGCCAGCAGCTTGGCGGGACAGGGCAACTATGGCTACACCTTC.

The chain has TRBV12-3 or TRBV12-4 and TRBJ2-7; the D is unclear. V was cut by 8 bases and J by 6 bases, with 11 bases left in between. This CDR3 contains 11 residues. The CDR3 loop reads CASAAHREQYF. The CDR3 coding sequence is TGTGCCAGCGCGGCCCACCGCGAGCAGTACTTC.

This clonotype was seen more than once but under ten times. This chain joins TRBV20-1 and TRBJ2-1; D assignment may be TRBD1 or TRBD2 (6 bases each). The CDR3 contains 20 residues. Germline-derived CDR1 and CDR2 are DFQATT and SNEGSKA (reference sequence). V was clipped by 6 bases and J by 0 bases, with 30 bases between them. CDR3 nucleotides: TGCAGTGCGGATACCTGGGGGGCTTCGGCGGGACCGAGCTCCTACAATGAGCAGTTCTTC. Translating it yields CSADTWGASAGPSSYNEQFF.

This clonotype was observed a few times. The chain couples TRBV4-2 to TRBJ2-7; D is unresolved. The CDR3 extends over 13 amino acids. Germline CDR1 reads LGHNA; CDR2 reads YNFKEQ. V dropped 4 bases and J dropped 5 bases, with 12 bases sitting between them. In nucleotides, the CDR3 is TGTGCCAGCAGCCCTAGAAGAGGCGACGAGCAGTACTTC. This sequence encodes CASSPRRGDEQYF.

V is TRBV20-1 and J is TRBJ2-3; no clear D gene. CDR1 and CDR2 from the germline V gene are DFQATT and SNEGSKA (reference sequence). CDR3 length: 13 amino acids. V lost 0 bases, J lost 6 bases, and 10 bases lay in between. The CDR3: CSARDFGPDTQYF. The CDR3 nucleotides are TGCAGTGCTAGAGATTTCGGCCCGGATACGCAGTATTTT.

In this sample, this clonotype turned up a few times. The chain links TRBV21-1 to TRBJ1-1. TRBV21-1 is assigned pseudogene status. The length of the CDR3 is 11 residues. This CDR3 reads CASRAPLPAFF. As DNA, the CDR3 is TGTGCCAGCAGAGCTCCCCTCCCGGCTTTCTTT.

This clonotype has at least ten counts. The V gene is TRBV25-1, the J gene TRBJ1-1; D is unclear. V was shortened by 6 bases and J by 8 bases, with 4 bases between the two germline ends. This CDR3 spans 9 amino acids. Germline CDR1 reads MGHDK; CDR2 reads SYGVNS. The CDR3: CASRGEAFF. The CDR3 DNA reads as TGTGCCAGCAGGGGGGAAGCTTTCTTT. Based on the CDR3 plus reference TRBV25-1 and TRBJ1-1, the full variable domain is EADIYQTPRYLVIGTGKKITLECSQTMGHDKMYWYQQDPGMELHLIHYSYGVNSTEKGDLSSESTVSRIRTEHFPLTLESARPSHTSQYLCASRGEAFFGQGTRLTVV.

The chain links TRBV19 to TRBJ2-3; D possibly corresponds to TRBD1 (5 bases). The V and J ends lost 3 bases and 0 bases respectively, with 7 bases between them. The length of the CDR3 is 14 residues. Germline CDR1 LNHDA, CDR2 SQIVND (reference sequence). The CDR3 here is CASSMTASTDTQYF. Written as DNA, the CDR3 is TGTGCCAGTAGTATGACAGCAAGCACAGATACGCAGTATTTT.

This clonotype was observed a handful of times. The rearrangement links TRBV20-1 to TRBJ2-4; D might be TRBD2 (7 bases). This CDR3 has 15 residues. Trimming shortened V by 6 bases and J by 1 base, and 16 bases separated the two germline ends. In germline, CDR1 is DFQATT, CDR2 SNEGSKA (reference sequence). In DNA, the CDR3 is TGCAGTGCCCCTAGCGGTAGGGGGGCCAAAAACATTCAGTACTTC. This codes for CSAPSGRGAKNIQYF.

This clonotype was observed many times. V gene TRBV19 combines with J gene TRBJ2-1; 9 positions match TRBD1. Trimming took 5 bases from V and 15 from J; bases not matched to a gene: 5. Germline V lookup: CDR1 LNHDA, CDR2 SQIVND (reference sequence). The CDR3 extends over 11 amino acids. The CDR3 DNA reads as TGTGCCAGTAGTTCCGGGACAGGGCGGTTCTTC. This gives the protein CASSSGTGRFF.

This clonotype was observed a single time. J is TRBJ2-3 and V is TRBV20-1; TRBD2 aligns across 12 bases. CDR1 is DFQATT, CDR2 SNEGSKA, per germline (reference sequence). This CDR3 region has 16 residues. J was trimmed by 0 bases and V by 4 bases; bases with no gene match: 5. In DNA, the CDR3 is TGCAGTGCTATAGAGCTAGCGGGAGGGAGCACAGATACGCAGTATTTT. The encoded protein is CSAIELAGGSTDTQYF.